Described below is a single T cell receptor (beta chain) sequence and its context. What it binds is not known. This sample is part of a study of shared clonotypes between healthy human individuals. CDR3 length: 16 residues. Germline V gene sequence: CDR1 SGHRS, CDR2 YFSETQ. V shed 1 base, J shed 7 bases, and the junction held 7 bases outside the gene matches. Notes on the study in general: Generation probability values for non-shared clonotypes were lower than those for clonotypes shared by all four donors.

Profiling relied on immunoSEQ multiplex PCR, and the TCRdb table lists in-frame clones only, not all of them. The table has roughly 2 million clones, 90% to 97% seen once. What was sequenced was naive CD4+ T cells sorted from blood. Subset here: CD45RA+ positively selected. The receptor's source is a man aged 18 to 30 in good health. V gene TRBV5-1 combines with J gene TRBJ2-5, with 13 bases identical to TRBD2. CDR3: CASSLTGLAGEGTQYF. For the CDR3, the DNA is TGCGCCAGCAGCTTGACCGGACTAGCGGGAGAAGGGACCCAGTACTTC.